The 30 T cell receptor beta chains below come from one sample, sequenced in a study of monozygotic twins with inflammatory bowel disease. TCRdb re-called the 5' RACE reads, yielding one record per CDR3 amino acid sequence without DNA. The sample's table shows 350,000 to 550,000 distinct CDR3 sequences. The sample consisted of blood. The receptors were gathered from a human donor with ulcerative colitis or Crohn's disease, or a healthy co-twin of an affected twin (not recorded which).

The rearrangement links TRBV23-1 to TRBJ2-2. TRBV23-1 is flagged as an ORF with uncertain function. This CDR3 contains 16 residues. Here the CDR3 reads CASSQYEGTNTGELFF.

The V and J genes are TRBV10-3 and TRBJ2-3; TCRdb indicates TRBD1, and absent DNA this call remains unverified. The germline V gene has CDR1 ENHRY and CDR2 SYGVKD. The CDR3 loop spans 13 amino acids. The CDR3 loop reads CAIRQDPTDTQYF.

The V call is TRBV7-2, the J call TRBJ1-5; TCRdb selects TRBD1, and the lack of DNA leaves this call unchecked. The CDR3 has 14 residues. CDR1 is SGHTA and CDR2 is FQGNSA in the germline V gene. CDR3: CASTLGTGLQPQHF.

The chain combines TRBV19 with TRBJ2-2; the TCRdb D gene call, TRBD1, has no DNA to confirm it. The CDR3 has 15 amino acids. Germline V CDR1 and CDR2: LNHDA, SQIVND (reference sequence). CDR3 residues: CASSIEQGLTGELFF.

V is TRBV20-1 and J is TRBJ2-1; TCRdb returns TRBD2, unconfirmable since there is no DNA. The CDR3 contains 14 residues. In germline, CDR1 is DFQATT, CDR2 SNEGSKA (reference sequence). CDR3 sequence reads: CSAWSSGAYNEQFF.

The chain combines TRBV6-5 with TRBJ2-2; TCRdb's D call, TRBD2, is unchecked because there is no DNA. Germline CDR1 MNHEY, CDR2 SVGAGI. The CDR3 length is 16 residues. This CDR3 reads CASSYGTSGGTGELFF.

The chain couples TRBV5-6 to TRBJ2-4. The CDR3 has 17 residues. Germline-derived CDR1 and CDR2 are SGHDT and YYEEEE. The chain's CDR3 is CASSLVGGAESKNIQYF.

This sequence joins TRBV29-1 and TRBJ2-7; without DNA, the TCRdb call of TRBD1 cannot be checked. The CDR3 consists of 13 residues. Germline CDR1 and CDR2: SQVTM and ANQGSEA. CDR3 sequence reads: CSVEQGAPLKQYF.

The CDR3 loop reads CASSQVEFVGTQYF. The chain employs TRBV4-3 and TRBJ2-3. Germline CDR1 reads LGHNA; CDR2 reads YSLEER. The CDR3 has 14 amino acids.

The chain couples TRBV7-8 to TRBJ2-2; the D call of TRBD2 rests on TCRdb alone, since no DNA is present to check it. Germline CDR1 is SGHVS and CDR2 is FQNEAQ. The CDR3 has 16 amino acids. The CDR3 spells CASSFRRGANTGELFF. The whole variable domain, remainder taken from reference TRBV7-8 and TRBJ2-2, is GAGVSQSPRYKVAKRGQDVALRCDPISGHVSLFWYQQALGQGPEFLTYFQNEAQLDKSGLPSDRFFAERPEGSVSTLKIQRTQQEDSAVYLCASSFRRGANTGELFFGEGSRLTVL.

The chain couples TRBV20-1 to TRBJ2-1. Germline V gene lookup returns CDR1 DFQATT and CDR2 SNEGSKA (reference sequence). The CDR3 has 15 residues. CDR3 in amino acids: CSARGIDTGWDEQFF.

This CDR3 is CASSPGIEGRGTDAFF. This chain joins TRBV18 and TRBJ1-1; TCRdb reports TRBD1, a call that lacks DNA to check it against. Germline V gene lookup returns CDR1 KGHSH and CDR2 LQKENI. The CDR3 runs 16 residues.

V is TRBV5-5 and J is TRBJ2-3; as DNA is missing, the TRBD1 call by TCRdb cannot be tested. This CDR3 contains 17 residues. Germline V gene lookup returns CDR1 SGHKS and CDR2 YYEKEE (reference sequence). The CDR3 loop is CASSTGGGYTTRDTQYF.

The V call is TRBV7-2, the J call TRBJ2-5; TCRdb returns TRBD2, unconfirmable since there is no DNA. The germline CDR1 and CDR2 sequences are SGHTA and FQGNSA. CDR3 length: 15 amino acids. The CDR3 loop reads CASSSPPLPRETQYF.

This chain links TRBV3-1 with TRBJ1-1; TCRdb's D call of TRBD1 is untestable without DNA. The CDR3 contains 14 residues. Germline V gene lookup returns CDR1 LGHDT and CDR2 YNNKEL (reference sequence). The CDR3: CASSFGTGIPEAFF. The full variable domain, its missing parts supplied by reference TRBV3-1 and TRBJ1-1, is DTAVSQTPKYLVTQMGNDKSIKCEQNLGHDTMYWYKQDSKKFLKIMFSYNNKELIINETVPNRFSPKSPDKAHLNLHINSLELGDSAVYFCASSFGTGIPEAFFGQGTRLTVV.

The rearrangement joins TRBV27 to TRBJ1-3; TCRdb designates TRBD1, a call that cannot be tested without DNA. The CDR3 extends over 15 amino acids. Per the germline V gene, CDR1 is MNHEY and CDR2 is SMNVEV (reference sequence). The CDR3 spells CASSLSGTVRNTIYF.

The chain couples TRBV5-1 to TRBJ2-2; no DNA is available, so the TRBD1 call from TCRdb remains unchecked. CDR3 size: 14 residues. Germline V CDR1 and CDR2: SGHRS, YFSETQ. CDR3 amino acids: CASSLGTAAGELFF.

The chain links TRBV5-1 to TRBJ2-1; TCRdb selects TRBD2, and the lack of DNA leaves this call unchecked. Germline V lookup: CDR1 SGHRS, CDR2 YFSETQ. The CDR3 has 16 residues. This CDR3 is CASSLVRASGYNEQFF. Full variable domain (outside the CDR3, taken from reference TRBV5-1 and TRBJ2-1): KAGVTQTPRYLIKTRGQQVTLSCSPISGHRSVSWYQQTPGQGLQFLFEYFSETQRNKGNFPGRFSGRQFSNSRSEMNVSTLELGDSALYLCASSLVRASGYNEQFFGPGTRLTVL.

V usage is TRBV4-1 and J usage is TRBJ2-1; TCRdb indicates TRBD2, and absent DNA this call remains unverified. This CDR3 has 18 amino acids. CDR1 and CDR2 (germline): MGHRA, YSYEKL. CDR3 protein: CASSQGAASGGTLNEQFF.

J is TRBJ2-5 and V is TRBV3-1; the TCRdb D gene call, TRBD2, has no DNA to confirm it. Germline CDR1 LGHDT, CDR2 YNNKEL (reference sequence). CDR3 length: 16 residues. CDR3 amino acids: CASSQERLAGGETQYF.

The CDR3 is CASRADTGGEKLFF. The chain employs TRBV14 and TRBJ1-4; there is no DNA to check the TCRdb D call of TRBD1. This CDR3 comprises 14 residues. Germline V gene lookup returns CDR1 SGHDN and CDR2 FVKESK.

The chain carries TRBV29-1 and TRBJ2-2; as DNA is missing, the TRBD2 call by TCRdb cannot be tested. Germline assignment: CDR1 SQVTM and CDR2 ANQGSEA. The CDR3 contains 14 residues. The CDR3 spells CSVGAPPGTGELFF.

This chain connects TRBV20-1 to TRBJ2-5; TCRdb's D call, TRBD2, is unchecked because there is no DNA. Germline V gene data show CDR1 as DFQATT and CDR2 as SNEGSKA (reference sequence). The CDR3 extends over 16 amino acids. The chain's CDR3 is CSARERWTSGKETQYF.

The rearrangement links TRBV20-1 to TRBJ1-6. The V gene's germline CDR1 is DFQATT and CDR2 SNEGSKA (reference sequence). The CDR3 extends over 13 amino acids. CDR3 sequence reads: CSARDTANSPLHF.

The rearrangement joins TRBV24-1 to TRBJ2-1. Germline V lookup: CDR1 KGHDR, CDR2 SFDVKD. This CDR3 is 13 amino acids long. Here the CDR3 reads CATSDSGRMGQFF.

CDR3: CASSVASTDTQYF. The V call is TRBV9, the J call TRBJ2-3. Per germline, CDR1 SGDLS and CDR2 YYNGEE. This CDR3 spans 13 amino acids.

The V and J genes are TRBV5-1 and TRBJ2-2. The germline CDR1 and CDR2 sequences are SGHRS and YFSETQ. This CDR3 is built from 15 residues. The CDR3 reads CASSLSQANTGELFF.

J is TRBJ1-5 and V is TRBV27. CDR1 and CDR2 (germline): MNHEY, SMNVEV (reference sequence). The CDR3 runs 14 residues. Here the CDR3 reads CASSLGLQDQPQHF.

This chain uses TRBV30 with TRBJ2-6. The CDR3 totals 15 residues. Germline values: CDR1 GTSNPN, CDR2 SVGIG (reference sequence). CDR3 in amino acids: CAWSVSGRGANVLTF.

This rearrangement joins TRBV2 to TRBJ2-7; TCRdb calls TRBD1, which cannot be checked without DNA. Germline V gene lookup returns CDR1 SNHLY and CDR2 FYNNEI. CDR3 length: 16 amino acids. CDR3 loop: CASSSLGGQSSYEQYF. The full variable domain, rest sourced from reference TRBV2 and TRBJ2-7, is EPEVTQTPSHQVTQMGQEVILRCVPISNHLYFYWYRQILGQKVEFLVSFYNNEISEKSEIFDDQFSVERPDGSNFTLKIRSTKLEDSAMYFCASSSLGGQSSYEQYFGPGTRLTVT.